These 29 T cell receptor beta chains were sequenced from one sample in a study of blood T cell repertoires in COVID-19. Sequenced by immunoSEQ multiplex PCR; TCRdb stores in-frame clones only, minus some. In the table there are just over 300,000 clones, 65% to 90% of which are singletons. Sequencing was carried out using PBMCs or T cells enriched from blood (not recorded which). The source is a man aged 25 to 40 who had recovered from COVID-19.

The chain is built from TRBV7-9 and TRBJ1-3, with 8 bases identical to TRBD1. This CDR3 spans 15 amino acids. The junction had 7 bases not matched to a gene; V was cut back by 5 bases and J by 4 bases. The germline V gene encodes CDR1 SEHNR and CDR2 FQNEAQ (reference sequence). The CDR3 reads CASSGPGQEGNTIYF. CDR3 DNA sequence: TGTGCCAGCAGCGGACCGGGACAGGAGGGAAACACCATATATTTT. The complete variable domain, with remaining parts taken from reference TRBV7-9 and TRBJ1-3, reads DTGVSQNPRHKITKRGQNVTFRCDPISEHNRLYWYRQTLGQGPEFLTYFQNEAQLEKSRLLSDRFSAERPKGSFSTLEIQRTEQGDSAMYLCASSGPGQEGNTIYFGEGSWLTVV.

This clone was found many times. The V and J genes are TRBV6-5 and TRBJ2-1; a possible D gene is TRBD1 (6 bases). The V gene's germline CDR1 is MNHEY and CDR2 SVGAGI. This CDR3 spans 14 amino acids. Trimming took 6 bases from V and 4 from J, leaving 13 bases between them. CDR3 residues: CASRAYTGYNEQFF. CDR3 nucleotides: TGTGCCAGCAGGGCCTATACAGGGTACAATGAGCAGTTCTTC.

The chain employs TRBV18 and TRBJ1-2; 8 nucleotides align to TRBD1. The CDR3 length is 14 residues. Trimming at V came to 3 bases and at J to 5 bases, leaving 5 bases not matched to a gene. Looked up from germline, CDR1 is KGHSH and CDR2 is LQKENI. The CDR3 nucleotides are TGTGCCAGCTCACCGGAGGACAGGGTGTATGGCTACACCTTC. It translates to CASSPEDRVYGYTF.

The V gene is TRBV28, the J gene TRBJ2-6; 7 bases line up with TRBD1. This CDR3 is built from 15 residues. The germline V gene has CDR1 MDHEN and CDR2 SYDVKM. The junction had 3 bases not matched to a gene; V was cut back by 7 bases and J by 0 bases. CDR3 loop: CASTSGGSGANVLTF. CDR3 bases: TGTGCCAGCACCTCAGGGGGCTCTGGGGCCAACGTCCTGACTTTC.

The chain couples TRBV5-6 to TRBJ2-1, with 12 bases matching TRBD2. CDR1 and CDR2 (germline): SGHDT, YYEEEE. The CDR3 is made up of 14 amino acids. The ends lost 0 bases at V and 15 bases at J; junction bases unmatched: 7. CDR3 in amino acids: CASSLGTSGDIPFF. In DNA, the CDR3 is TGTGCCAGCAGCTTGGGGACTAGCGGGGATATACCGTTCTTC.

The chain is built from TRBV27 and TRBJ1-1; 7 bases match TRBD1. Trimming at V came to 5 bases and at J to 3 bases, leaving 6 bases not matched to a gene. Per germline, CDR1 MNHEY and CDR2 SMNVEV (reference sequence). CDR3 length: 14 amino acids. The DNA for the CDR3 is TGTGCCAGCAGTCTGGGACAGTCGTACACTGAAGCTTTCTTT. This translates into CASSLGQSYTEAFF.

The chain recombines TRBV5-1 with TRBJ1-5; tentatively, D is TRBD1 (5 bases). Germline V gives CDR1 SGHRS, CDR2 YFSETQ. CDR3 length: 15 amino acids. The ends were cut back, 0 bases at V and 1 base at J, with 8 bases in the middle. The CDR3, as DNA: TGCGCCAGCAGCTTGGTGGCAGGGAGCAATCAGCCCCAGCATTTT. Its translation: CASSLVAGSNQPQHF.

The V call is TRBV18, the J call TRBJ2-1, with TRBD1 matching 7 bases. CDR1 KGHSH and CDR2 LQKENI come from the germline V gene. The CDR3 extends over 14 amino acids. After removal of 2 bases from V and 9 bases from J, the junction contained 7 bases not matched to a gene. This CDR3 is CASSPKRGGGEQFF. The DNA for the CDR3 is TGTGCCAGCTCACCAAAACGAGGGGGCGGTGAGCAGTTCTTC.

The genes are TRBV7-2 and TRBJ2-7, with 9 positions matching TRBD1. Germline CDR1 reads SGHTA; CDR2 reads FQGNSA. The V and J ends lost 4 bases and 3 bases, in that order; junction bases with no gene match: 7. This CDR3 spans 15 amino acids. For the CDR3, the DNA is TGTGCCAGCAGCTCACAGGACAGGGGTGTCTACGAGCAGTACTTC. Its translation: CASSSQDRGVYEQYF.

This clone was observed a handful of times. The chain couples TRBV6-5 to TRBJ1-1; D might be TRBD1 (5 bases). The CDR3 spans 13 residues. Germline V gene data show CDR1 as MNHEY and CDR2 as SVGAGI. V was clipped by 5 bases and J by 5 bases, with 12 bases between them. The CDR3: CASSPRGVTEAFF. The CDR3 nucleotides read TGTGCCAGCAGTCCCCGGGGGGTTACTGAAGCTTTCTTT.

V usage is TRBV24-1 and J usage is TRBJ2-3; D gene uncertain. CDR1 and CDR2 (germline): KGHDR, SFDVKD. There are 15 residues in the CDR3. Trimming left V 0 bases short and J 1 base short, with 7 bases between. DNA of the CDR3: TGTGCCACCAGTGATTTGAGGCAGGGCACAGATACGCAGTATTTT. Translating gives CATSDLRQGTDTQYF.

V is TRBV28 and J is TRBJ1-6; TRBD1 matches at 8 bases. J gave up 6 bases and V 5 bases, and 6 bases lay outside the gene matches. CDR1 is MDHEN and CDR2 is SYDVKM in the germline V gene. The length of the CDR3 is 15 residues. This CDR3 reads CASSDRTGINSPLHF. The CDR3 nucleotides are TGTGCCAGCAGTGATCGGACAGGGATTAATTCACCCCTCCACTTT. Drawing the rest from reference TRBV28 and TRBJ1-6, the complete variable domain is DVKVTQSSRYLVKRTGEKVFLECVQDMDHENMFWYRQDPGLGLRLIYFSYDVKMKEKGDIPEGYSVSREKKERFSLILESASTNQTSMYLCASSDRTGINSPLHFGNGTRLTVT.

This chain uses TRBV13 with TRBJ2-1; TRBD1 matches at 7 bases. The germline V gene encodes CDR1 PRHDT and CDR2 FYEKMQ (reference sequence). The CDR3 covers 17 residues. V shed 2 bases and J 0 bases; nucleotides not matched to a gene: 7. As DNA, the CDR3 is TGTGCCAGCAGCTTACGGGACAGTCGTTTCTCCTACAATGAGCAGTTCTTC. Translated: CASSLRDSRFSYNEQFF.

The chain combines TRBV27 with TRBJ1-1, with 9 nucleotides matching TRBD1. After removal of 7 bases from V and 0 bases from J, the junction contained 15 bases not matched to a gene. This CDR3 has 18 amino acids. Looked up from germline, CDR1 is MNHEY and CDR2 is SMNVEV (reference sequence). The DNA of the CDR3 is TGTGCCAGCACCACCCTGGGGACAGGGCGCGGATTGAACACTGAAGCTTTCTTT. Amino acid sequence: CASTTLGTGRGLNTEAFF.

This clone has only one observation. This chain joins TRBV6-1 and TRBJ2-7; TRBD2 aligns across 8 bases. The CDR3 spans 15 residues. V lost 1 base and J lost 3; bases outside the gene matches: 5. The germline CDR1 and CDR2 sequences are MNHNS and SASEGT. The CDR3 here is CASSEGRGGGYEQYF. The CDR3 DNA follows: TGTGCCAGCAGTGAAGGCCGGGGGGGCGGCTACGAGCAGTACTTC.

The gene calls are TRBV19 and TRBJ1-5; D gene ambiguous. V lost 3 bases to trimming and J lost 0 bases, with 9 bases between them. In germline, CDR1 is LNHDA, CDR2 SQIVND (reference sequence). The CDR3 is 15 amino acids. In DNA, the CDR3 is TGTGCCAGTAGTATGGATCAGGTTAGCAATCAGCCCCAGCATTTT. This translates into CASSMDQVSNQPQHF.

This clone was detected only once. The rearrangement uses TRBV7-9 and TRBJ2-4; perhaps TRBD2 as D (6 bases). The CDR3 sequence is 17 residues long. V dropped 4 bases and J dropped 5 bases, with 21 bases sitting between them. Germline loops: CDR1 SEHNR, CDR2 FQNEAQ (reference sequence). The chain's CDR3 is CASSSYPGEGGENIQYF. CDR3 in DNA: TGTGCCAGCAGCTCCTACCCGGGCGAGGGAGGAGAAAACATTCAGTACTTC.

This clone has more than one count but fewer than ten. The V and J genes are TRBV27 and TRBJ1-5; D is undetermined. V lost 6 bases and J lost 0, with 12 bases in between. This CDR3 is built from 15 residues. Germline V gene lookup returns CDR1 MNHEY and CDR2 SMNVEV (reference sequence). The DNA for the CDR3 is TGTGCCAGCAGGTTCGGCGGATATAGCAATCAGCCCCAGCATTTT. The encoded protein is CASRFGGYSNQPQHF.

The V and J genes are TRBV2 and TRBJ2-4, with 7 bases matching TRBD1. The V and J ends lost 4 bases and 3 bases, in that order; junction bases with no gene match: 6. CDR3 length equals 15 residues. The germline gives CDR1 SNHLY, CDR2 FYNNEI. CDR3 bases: TGTGCCAGCAGTGCGTCGACAGGGAACAAAAACATTCAGTACTTC. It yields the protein CASSASTGNKNIQYF.

In DNA, the CDR3 is TGTGCCAGCAACATACAGGGGATGGATGGCTACACCTTC. This encodes CASNIQGMDGYTF. The chain employs TRBV3-1 (or the pseudogene TRBV3-2) and TRBJ1-2, with 7 bases matching TRBD1. The V gene's germline CDR1 is LGHDT and CDR2 YNNKEL (reference sequence). The CDR3 has 13 amino acids. V lost 7 bases, J lost 6 bases, and 8 bases stayed unmatched.

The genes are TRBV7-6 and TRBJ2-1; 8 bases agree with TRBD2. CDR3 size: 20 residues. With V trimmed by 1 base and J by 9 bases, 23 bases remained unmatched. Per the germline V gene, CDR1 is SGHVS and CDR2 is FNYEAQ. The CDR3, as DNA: TGTGCCAGCAGCTTAGACGCCTCCAGACTAGCGAGAATCCGTAACACTGAGCAGTTCTTC. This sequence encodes CASSLDASRLARIRNTEQFF.

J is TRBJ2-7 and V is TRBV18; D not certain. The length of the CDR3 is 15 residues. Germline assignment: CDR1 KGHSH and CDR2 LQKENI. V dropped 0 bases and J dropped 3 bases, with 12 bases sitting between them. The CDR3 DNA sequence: TGTGCCAGCTCACCACCCGGTGCGGTGTTCTACGAGCAGTACTTC. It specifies CASSPPGAVFYEQYF. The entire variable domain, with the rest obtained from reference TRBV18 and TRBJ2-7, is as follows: NAGVMQNPRHLVRRRGQEARLRCSPMKGHSHVYWYRQLPEEGLKFMVYLQKENIIDESGMPKERFSAEFPKEGPSILRIQQVVRGDSAAYFCASSPPGAVFYEQYFGPGTRLTVT.

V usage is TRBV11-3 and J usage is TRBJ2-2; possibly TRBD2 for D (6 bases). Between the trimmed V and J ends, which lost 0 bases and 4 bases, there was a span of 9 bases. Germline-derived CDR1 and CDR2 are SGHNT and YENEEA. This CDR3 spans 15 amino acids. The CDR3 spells CASSLDSSVTGELFF. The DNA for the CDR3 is TGTGCCAGCAGCTTAGACTCTAGCGTCACCGGGGAGCTGTTTTTT.

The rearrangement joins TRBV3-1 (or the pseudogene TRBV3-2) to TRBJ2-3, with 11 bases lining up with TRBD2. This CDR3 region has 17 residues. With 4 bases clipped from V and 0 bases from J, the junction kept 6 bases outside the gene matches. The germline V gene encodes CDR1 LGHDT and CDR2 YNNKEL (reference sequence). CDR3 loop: CASSPRGTSGSTDTQYF. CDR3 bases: TGTGCCAGCAGCCCAAGGGGGACTAGCGGAAGCACAGATACGCAGTATTTT.

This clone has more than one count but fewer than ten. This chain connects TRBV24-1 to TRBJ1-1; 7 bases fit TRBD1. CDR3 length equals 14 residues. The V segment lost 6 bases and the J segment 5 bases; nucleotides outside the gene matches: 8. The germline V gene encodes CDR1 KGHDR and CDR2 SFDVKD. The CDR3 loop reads CATSKGARETEAFF. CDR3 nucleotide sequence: TGTGCCACCAGTAAGGGGGCAAGGGAAACTGAAGCTTTCTTT.

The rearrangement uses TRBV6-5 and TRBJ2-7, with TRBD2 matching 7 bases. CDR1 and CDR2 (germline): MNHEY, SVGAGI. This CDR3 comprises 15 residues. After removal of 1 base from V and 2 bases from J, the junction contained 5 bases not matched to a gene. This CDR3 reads CASSYYGGRTYEQYF. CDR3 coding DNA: TGTGCCAGCAGTTACTACGGCGGGAGAACCTACGAGCAGTACTTC.

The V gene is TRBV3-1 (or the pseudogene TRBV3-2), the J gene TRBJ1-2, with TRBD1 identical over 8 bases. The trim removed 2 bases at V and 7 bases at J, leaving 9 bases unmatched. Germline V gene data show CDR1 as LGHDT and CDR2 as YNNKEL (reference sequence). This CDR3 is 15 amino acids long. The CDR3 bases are TGTGCCAGCAGCCAATCAGTGGGGACAGGCGGTGGCTACACCTTC. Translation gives CASSQSVGTGGGYTF.

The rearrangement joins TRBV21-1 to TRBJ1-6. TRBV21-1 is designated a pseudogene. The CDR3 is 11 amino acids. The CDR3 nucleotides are TGTGCCAGCAAGAGGGAATCACCCCTCCACTTT. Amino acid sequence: CASKRESPLHF.

The CDR3 spells CASTGPGPDTYEQYF. In DNA form, the CDR3 reads TGCGCCAGTACCGGCCCGGGCCCGGACACCTACGAGCAGTACTTC. The chain couples TRBV5-1 to TRBJ2-7, with D perhaps matching TRBD1 (5 bases). V was shortened by 8 bases and J by 2 bases, with 20 bases between the two germline ends. This CDR3 contains 15 residues. CDR1 SGHRS and CDR2 YFSETQ come from the germline V gene.